This TCR beta chain was recovered during a study of identical twins' blood T cells. TCRdb called the 5' RACE reads again in MiXCR, with one record for every CDR3 protein. The sample shows hundreds of thousands of distinct CDR3 sequences, roughly 28% of them seen only once. The CDR3 spans 14 residues. The germline CDR1 and CDR2 sequences are KGHSH and LQKENI. Trimming cost V 3 bases and J 4 bases, with 12 bases left between them. V and J are TRBV18 and TRBJ1-2; D perhaps matches TRBD1 (5 bases). The specimen sequenced was PBMCs. This clonotype was obtained from a woman aged 18 to 55 in good health. The CDR3 nucleotides read TGTGCCAGCTCACCCCCGCAGGGCACCTATGGCTACACCTTC. Protein product: CASSPPQGTYGYTF.